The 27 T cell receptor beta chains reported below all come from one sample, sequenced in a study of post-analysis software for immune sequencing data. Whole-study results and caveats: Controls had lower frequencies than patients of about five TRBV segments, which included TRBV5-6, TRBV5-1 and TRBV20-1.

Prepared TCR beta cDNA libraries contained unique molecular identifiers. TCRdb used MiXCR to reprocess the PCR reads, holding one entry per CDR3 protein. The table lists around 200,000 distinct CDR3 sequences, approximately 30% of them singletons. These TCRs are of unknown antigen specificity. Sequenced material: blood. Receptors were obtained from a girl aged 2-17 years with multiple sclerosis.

The CDR3: CASSFRFLGTDTQYF. The CDR3 coding sequence is TGTGCCAGCAGCTTCCGTTTTTTGGGCACAGATACGCAGTATTTT. The chain joins TRBV5-5 to TRBJ2-3; D is unclear. Trimming removed 2 bases from V and 1 base from J, with 11 bases in between. Germline V gene lookup returns CDR1 SGHKS and CDR2 YYEKEE (reference sequence). The CDR3 spans 15 residues. The full variable domain, with the rest looked up from reference TRBV5-5 and TRBJ2-3, is DAGVTQSPTHLIKTRGQQVTLRCSPISGHKSVSWYQQVLGQGPQFIFQYYEKEERGRGNFPDRFSARQFPNYSSELNVNALLLGDSALYLCASSFRFLGTDTQYFGPGTRLTVL.

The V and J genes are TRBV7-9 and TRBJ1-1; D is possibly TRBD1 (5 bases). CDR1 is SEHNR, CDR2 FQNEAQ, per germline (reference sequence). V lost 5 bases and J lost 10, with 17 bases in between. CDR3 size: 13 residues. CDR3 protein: CASSINTGFLAFF. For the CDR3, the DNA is TGTGCCAGCAGCATAAACACAGGTTTCCTAGCTTTCTTT.

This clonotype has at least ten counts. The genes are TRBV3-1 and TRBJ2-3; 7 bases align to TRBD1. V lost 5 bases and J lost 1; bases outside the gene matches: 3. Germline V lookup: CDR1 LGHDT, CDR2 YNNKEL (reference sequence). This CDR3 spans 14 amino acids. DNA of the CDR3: TGTGCCAGCAGCATCGACAGGGGCACAGATACGCAGTATTTT. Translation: CASSIDRGTDTQYF.

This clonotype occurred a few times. The DNA of the CDR3 is TGTGCCAGCAGCCAAGATGGTCAGAGGAACACTGAAGCTTTCTTT. Its protein is CASSQDGQRNTEAFF. The rearrangement uses TRBV3-1 and TRBJ1-1; no clear D. This CDR3 has 15 residues. V lost 0 bases, J lost 1 base, and 9 bases lay in between. Germline V CDR1 and CDR2: LGHDT, YNNKEL (reference sequence).

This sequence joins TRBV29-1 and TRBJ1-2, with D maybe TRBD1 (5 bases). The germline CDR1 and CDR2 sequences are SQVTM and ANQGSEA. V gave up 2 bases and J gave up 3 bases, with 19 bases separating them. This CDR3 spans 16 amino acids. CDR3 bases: TGCAGCGTTGAAACTCGGGACGGACCTCCTGACTATGGCTACACCTTC. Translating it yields CSVETRDGPPDYGYTF.

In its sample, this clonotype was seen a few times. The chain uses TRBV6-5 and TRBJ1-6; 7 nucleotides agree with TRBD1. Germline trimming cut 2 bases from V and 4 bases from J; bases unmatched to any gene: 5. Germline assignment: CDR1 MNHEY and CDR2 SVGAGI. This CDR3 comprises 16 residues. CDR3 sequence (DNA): TGTGCCAGCAGTTACCAGGGGGGCCCTTATAATTCACCCCTCCACTTT. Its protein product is CASSYQGGPYNSPLHF.

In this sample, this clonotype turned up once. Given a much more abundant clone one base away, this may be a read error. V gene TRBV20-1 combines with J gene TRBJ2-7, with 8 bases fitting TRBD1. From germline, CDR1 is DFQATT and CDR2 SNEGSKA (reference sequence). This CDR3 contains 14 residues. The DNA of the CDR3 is TGCAGTGCTAAGCTAACAGGGGGAATCTACAAGCAGTACTTC. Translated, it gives CSAKLTGGIYKQYF.

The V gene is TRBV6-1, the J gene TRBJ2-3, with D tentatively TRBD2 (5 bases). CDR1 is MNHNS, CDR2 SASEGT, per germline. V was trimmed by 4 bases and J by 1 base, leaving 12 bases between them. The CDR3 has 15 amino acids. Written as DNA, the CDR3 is TGTGCCAGCAGTGGGGCCAGGACTCGCACAGATACGCAGTATTTT. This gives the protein CASSGARTRTDTQYF.

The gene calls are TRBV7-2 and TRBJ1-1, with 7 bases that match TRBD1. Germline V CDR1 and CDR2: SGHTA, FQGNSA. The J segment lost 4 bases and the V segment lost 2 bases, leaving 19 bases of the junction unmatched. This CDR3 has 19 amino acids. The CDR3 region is CASSLPTGRGRGKGTEAFF. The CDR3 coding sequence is TGTGCCAGCAGCTTACCCACGGGGAGGGGGCGCGGAAAGGGCACTGAAGCTTTCTTT.

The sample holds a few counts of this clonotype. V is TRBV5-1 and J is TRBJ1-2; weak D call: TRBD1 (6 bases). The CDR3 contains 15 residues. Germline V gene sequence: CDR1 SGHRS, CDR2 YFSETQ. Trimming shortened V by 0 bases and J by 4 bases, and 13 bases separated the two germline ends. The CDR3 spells CASSLVTGASYGYTF. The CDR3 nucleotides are TGCGCCAGCAGCTTGGTTACGGGGGCAAGCTATGGCTACACCTTC.

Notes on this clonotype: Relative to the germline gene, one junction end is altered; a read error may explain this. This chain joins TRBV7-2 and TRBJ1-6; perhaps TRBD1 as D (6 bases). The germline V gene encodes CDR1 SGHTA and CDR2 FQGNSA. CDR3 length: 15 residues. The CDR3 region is CASRGGRPNNSPPHF. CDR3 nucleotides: TGTGCCAGCAGGGGGGGGCGGCCAAATAATTCACCCCCCCACTTT.

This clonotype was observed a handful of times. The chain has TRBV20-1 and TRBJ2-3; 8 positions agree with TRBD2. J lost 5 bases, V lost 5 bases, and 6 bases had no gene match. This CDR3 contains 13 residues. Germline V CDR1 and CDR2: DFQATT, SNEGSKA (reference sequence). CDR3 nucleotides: TGCAGTGCTCGGACTAGCCCAGGAGATACGCAGTATTTT. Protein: CSARTSPGDTQYF.

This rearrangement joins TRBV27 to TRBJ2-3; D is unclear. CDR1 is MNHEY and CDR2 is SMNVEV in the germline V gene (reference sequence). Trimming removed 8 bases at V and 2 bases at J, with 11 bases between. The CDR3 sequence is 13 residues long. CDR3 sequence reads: CASGLVPTDTQYF. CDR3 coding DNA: TGTGCCAGCGGCTTGGTACCCACAGATACGCAGTATTTT.

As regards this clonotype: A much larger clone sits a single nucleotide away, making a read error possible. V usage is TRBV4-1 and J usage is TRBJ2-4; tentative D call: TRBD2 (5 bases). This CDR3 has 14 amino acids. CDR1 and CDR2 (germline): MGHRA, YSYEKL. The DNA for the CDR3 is TGCACCAGCAGCCAAGGACTAGCCAAAAACATTCAGTACTTC. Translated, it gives CTSSQGLAKNIQYF.

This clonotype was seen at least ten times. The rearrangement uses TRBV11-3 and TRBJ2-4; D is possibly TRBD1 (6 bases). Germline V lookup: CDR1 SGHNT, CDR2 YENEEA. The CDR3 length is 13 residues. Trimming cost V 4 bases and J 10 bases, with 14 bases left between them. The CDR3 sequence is CASSSWDTRIQYF. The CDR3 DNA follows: TGTGCCAGCAGCTCCTGGGACACACGGATTCAGTACTTC.

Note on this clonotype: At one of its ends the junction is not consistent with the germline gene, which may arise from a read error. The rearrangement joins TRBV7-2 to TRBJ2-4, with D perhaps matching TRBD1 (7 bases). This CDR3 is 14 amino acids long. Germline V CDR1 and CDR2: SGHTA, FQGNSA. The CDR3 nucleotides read TGTGCCAGCAGTCCGACAGGGTGGGGGGAGACCCAGTATTTC. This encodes CASSPTGWGETQYF.

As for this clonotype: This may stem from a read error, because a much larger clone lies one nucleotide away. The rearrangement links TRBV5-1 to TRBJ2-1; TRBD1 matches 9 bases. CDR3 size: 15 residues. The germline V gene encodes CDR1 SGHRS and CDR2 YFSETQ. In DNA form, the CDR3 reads TGCGCCAGCAGCTCAACAGGGGGCTCCCACAATGAGCAGTTCTTC. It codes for CASSSTGGSHNEQFF.

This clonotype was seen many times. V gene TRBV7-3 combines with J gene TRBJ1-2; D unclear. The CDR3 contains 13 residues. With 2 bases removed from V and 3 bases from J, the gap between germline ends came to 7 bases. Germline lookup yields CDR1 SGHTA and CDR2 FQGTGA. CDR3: CASSLSPDYGYTF. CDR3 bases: TGTGCCAGCAGCTTATCACCGGACTATGGCTACACCTTC.

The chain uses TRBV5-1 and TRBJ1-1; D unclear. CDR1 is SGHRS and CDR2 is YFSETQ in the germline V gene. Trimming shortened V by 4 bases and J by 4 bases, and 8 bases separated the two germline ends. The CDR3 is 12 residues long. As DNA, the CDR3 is TGCGCCAGCAGCACACGTGGCACTGAAGCTTTCTTT. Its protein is CASSTRGTEAFF.

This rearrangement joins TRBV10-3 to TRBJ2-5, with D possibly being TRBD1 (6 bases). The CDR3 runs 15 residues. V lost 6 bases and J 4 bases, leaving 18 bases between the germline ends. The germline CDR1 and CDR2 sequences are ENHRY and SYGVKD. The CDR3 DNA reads TGTGCCATCAGGTCAGGGGTAGTCGATCGAGAGACCCAGTACTTC. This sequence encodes CAIRSGVVDRETQYF.

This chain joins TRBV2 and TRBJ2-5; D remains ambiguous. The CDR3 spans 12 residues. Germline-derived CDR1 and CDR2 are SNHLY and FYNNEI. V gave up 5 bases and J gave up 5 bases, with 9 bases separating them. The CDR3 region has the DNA TGTGCCAGCAGTACTCAAATGGAGACCCAGTACTTC. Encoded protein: CASSTQMETQYF.

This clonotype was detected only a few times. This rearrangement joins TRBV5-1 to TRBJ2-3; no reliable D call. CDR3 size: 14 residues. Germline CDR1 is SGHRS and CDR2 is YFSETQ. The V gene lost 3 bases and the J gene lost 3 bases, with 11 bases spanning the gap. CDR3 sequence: CASSSRTATDTQYF. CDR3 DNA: TGCGCCAGCAGCTCGAGGACGGCGACAGATACGCAGTATTTT.

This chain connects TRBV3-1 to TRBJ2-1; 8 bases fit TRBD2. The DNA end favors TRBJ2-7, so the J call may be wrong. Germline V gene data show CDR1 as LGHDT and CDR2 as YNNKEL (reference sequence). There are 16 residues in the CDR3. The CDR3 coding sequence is TGTGCCAGCAGCCAAGATTCGAGCGGGGGCTTCAATGAGCAGTACTTC. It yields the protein CASSQDSSGGFNEQYF.

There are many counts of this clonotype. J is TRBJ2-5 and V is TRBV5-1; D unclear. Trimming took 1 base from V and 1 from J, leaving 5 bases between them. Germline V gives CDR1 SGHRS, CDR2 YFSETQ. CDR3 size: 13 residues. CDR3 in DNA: TGCGCCAGCAGCTTGACATTCCAAGAGACCCAGTACTTC. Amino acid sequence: CASSLTFQETQYF.

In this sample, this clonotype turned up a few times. The CDR3 DNA sequence: TGTGCCAGCAGCTCCTTTGGCCGAGATACGCAGTATTTT. It translates to CASSSFGRDTQYF. This sequence joins TRBV11-2 and TRBJ2-3; D gene ambiguous. CDR1 and CDR2 (germline): SGHAT, FQNNGV. The CDR3 runs 13 residues. Trimming removed 4 bases from V and 5 bases from J, with 10 bases in between.

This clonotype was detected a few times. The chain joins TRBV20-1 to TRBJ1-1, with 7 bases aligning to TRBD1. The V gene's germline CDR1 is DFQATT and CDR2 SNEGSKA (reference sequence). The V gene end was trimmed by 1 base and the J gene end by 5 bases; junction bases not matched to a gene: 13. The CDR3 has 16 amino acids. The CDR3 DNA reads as TGCAGTGCTAGAGCCCGAGGGCGGTCAGGGGGGACTGAAGCTTTCTTT. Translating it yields CSARARGRSGGTEAFF.

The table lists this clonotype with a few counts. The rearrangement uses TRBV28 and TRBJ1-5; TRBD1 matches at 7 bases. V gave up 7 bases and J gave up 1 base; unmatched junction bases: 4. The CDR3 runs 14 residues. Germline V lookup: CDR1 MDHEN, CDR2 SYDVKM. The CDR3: CASNRGLSNQPQHF. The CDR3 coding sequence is TGTGCCAGCAACAGGGGATTAAGCAATCAGCCCCAGCATTTT.